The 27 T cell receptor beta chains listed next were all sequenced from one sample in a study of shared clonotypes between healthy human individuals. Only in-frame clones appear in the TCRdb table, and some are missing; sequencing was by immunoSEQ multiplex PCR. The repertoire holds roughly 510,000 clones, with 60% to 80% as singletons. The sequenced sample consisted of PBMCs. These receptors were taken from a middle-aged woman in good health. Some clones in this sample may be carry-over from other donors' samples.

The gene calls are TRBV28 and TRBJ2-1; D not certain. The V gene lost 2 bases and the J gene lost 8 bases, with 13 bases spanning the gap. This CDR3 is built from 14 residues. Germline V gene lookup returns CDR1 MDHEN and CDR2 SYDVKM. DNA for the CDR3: TGTGCCAGCAGTTTAAACAGCCGAAAGGATGAGCAGTTCTTC. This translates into CASSLNSRKDEQFF.

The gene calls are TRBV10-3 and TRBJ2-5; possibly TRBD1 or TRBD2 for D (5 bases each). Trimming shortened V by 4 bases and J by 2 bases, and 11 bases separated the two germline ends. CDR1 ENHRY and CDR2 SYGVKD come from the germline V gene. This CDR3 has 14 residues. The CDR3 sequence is CAISGQGGQETQYF. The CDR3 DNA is TGTGCCATCAGTGGGCAGGGCGGGCAAGAGACCCAGTACTTC.

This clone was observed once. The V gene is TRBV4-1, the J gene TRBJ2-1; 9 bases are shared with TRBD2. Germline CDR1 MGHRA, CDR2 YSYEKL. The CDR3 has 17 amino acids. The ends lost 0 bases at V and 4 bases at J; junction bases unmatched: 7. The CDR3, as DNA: TGCGCCAGCAGCCAAGATCCGGGACTAGCTGAATACAATGAGCAGTTCTTC. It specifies CASSQDPGLAEYNEQFF.

Here the CDR3 DNA reads TGTGCCAGCAGCACTCAAGGGATGGAAGCTTTCTTT. The encoded protein is CASSTQGMEAFF. V usage is TRBV5-4 and J usage is TRBJ1-1, with D hard to call. The V gene lost 4 bases and the J gene lost 8 bases, with 12 bases spanning the gap. This CDR3 is built from 12 residues. Germline values: CDR1 SGHNT, CDR2 YYREEE (reference sequence).

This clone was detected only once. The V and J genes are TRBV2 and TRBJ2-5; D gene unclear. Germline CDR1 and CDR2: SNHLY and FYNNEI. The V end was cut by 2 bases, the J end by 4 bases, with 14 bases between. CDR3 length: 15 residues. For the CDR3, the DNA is TGTGCCAGCAGTGAACTGCGACGGATCCCAGAGACCCAGTACTTC. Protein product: CASSELRRIPETQYF.

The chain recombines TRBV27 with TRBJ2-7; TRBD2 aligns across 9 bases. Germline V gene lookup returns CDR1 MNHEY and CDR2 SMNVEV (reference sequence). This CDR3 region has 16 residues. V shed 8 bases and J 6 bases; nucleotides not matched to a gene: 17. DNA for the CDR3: TGTGCCAGCTGCCCCTGGGGGAGCGGGAGGCTGGCCGAGCAGTACTTC. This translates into CASCPWGSGRLAEQYF.

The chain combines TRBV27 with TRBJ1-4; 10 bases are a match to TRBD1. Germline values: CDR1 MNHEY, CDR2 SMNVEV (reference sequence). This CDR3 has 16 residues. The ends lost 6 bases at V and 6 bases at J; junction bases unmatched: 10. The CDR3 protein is CASSLLPGQGYEKLFF. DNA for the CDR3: TGTGCCAGCAGCCTGCTACCGGGACAGGGGTATGAAAAACTGTTTTTT.

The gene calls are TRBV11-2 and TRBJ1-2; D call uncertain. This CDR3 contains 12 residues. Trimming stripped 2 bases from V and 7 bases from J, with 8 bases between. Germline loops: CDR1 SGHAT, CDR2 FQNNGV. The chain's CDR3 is CASSLQGLGYTF. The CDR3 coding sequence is TGTGCCAGCAGCTTACAAGGGCTTGGCTACACCTTC.

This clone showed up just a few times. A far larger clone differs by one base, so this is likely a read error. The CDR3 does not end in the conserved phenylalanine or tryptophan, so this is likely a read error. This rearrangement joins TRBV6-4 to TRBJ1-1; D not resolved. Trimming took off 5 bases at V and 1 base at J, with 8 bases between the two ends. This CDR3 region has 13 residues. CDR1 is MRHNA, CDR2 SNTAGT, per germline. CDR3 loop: CASSPTENTEAFL. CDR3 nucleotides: TGTGCCAGCAGTCCCACAGAGAACACTGAAGCTTTCCTT.

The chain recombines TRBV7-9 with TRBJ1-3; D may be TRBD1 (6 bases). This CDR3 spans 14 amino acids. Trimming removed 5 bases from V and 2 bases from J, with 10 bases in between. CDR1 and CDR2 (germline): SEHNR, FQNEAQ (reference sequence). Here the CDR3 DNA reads TGTGCCAGCAGCCCGGGGGCGACTGGAAACACCATATATTTT. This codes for CASSPGATGNTIYF.

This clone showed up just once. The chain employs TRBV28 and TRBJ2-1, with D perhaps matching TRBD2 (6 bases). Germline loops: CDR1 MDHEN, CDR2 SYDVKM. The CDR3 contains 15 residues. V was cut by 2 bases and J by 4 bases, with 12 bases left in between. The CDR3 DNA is TGTGCCAGCAGTTTAGCGTTGGGGGGTTACAATGAGCAGTTCTTC. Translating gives CASSLALGGYNEQFF.

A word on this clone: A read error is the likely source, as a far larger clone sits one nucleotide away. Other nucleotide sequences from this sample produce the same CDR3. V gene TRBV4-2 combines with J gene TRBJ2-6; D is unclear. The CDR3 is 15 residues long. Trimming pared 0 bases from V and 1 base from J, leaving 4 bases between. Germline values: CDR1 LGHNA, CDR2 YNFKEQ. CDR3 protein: CASSQEGSGANVLTF. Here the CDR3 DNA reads TGTGCCAGCAGCCAAGAAGGGTCTGGGGCCAACGTCCTGACTTTC.

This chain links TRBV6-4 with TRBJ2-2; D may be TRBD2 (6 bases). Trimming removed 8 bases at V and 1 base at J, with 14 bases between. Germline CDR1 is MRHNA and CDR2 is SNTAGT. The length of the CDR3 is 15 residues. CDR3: CASASLGGNTGELFF. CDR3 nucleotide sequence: TGTGCCAGCGCCAGCCTCGGGGGGAACACCGGGGAGCTGTTTTTT.

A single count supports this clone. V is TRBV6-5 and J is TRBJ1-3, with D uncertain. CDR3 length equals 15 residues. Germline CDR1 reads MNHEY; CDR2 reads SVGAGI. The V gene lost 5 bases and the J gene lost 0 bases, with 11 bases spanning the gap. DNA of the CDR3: TGTGCCAGCAGTACCCTACCTAGCTCTGGAAACACCATATATTTT. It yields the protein CASSTLPSSGNTIYF.

CDR3 sequence (DNA): TGCGCCAGCAGCTTGGCATGGGGATCTGGGGCCAACGTCCTGACTTTC. This gives the protein CASSLAWGSGANVLTF. The chain has TRBV5-1 and TRBJ2-6; no reliable D call. The CDR3 is 16 amino acids. Germline CDR1 reads SGHRS; CDR2 reads YFSETQ. With 0 bases removed from V and 1 base from J, the gap between germline ends came to 8 bases.

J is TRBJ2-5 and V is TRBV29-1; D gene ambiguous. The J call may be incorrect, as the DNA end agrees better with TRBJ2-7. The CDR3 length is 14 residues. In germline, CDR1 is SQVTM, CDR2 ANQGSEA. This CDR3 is CSVEVLTDSYEQYF. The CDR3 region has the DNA TGCAGCGTTGAGGTGTTGACTGACTCCTACGAGCAGTACTTC.

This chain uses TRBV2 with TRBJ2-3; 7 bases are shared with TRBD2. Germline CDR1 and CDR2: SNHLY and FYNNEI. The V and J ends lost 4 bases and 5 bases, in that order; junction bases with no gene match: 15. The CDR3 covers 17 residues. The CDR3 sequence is CASSGRTSRPRGDTQYF. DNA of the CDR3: TGTGCCAGCAGTGGTCGGACTAGTCGTCCGCGCGGAGATACGCAGTATTTT.

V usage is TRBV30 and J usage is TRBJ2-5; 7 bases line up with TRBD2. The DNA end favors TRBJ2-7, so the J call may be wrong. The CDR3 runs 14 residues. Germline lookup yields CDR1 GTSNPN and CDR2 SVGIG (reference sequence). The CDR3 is CAGGWGGRSYEQYF. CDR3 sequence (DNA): TGTGCCGGCGGATGGGGGGGACGCTCCTACGAGCAGTACTTC.

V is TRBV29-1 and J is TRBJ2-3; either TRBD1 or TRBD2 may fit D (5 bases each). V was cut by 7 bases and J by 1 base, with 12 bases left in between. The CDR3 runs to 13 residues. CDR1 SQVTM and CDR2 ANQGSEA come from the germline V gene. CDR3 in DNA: TGCAGCGGGGACGTCCCCGGCACAGATACGCAGTATTTT. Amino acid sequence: CSGDVPGTDTQYF.

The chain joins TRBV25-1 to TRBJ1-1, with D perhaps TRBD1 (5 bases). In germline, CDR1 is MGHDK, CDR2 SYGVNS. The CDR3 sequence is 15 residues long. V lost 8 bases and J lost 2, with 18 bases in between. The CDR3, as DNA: TGTGCCAGCTCCCCTTCTGGGGGGAAAAACACTGAAGCTTTCTTT. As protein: CASSPSGGKNTEAFF.

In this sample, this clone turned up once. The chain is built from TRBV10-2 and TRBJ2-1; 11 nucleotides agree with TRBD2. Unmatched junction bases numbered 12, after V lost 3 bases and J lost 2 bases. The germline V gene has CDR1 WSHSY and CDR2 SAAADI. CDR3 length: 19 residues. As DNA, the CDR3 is TGCGCCAGCAGTGACCCCTCCGCCGGACTAGCGGGTGCCTACAATGAGCAGTTCTTC. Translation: CASSDPSAGLAGAYNEQFF.

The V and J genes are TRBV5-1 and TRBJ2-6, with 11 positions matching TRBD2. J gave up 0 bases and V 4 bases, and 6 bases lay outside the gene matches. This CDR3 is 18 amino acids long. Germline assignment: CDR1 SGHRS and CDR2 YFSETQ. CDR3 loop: CASSPGTSGNSGANVLTF. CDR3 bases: TGCGCCAGCAGCCCAGGGACTAGCGGTAACTCTGGGGCCAACGTCCTGACTTTC.

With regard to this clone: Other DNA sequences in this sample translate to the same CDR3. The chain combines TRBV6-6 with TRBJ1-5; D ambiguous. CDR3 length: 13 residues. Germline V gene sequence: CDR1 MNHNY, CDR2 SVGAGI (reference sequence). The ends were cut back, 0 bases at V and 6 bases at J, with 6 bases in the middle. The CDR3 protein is CASSYSRGQPQHF. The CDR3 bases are TGTGCCAGCAGTTACTCGAGAGGTCAGCCCCAGCATTTT.

In nucleotides, the CDR3 is TGTGCCAGCAGCCGTTCCGGGGGGACGAGATCAGATACGCAGTATTTT. Its translation: CASSRSGGTRSDTQYF. This chain joins TRBV11-2 and TRBJ2-3; 7 positions match TRBD2. The CDR3 totals 16 residues. CDR1 and CDR2 (germline): SGHAT, FQNNGV. The V gene end was trimmed by 5 bases and the J gene end by 4 bases; junction bases not matched to a gene: 12.

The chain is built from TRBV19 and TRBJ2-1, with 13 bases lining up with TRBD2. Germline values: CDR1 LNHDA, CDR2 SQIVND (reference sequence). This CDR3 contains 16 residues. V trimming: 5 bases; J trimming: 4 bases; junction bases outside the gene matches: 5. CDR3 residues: CASSPPGLAGYNEQFF. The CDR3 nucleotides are TGTGCCAGTAGTCCCCCGGGACTAGCGGGATACAATGAGCAGTTCTTC. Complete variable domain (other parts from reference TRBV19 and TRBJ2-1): DGGITQSPKYLFRKEGQNVTLSCEQNLNHDAMYWYRQDPGQGLRLIYYSQIVNDFQKGDIAEGYSVSREKKESFPLTVTSAQKNPTAFYLCASSPPGLAGYNEQFFGPGTRLTVL.

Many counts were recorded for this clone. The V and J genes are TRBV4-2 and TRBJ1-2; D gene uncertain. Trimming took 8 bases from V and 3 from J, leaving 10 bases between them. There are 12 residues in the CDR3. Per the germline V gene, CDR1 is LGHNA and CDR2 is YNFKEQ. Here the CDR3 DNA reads TGTGCCAGCTCGCGGGAACACTATGGCTACACCTTC. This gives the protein CASSREHYGYTF.

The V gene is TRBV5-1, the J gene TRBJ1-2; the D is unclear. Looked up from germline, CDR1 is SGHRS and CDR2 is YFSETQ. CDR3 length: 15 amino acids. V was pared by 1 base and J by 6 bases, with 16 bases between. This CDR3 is CASSLIGVGRDGYTF. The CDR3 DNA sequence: TGCGCCAGCAGCTTGATCGGGGTCGGAAGGGATGGCTACACCTTC.